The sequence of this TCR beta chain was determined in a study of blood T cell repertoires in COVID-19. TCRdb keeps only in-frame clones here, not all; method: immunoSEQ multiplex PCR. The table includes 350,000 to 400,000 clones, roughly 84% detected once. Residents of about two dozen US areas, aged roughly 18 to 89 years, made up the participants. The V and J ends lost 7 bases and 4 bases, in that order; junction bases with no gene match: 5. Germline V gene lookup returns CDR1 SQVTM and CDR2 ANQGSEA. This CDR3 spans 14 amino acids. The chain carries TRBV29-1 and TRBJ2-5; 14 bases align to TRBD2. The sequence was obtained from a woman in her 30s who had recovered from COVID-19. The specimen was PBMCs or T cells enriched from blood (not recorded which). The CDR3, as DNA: TGCAGCGGGGGACTAGCGGGAGACAGAGAGACCCAGTACTTC. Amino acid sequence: CSGGLAGDRETQYF.